The 9 T cell receptor beta chains in this list originate from one sample, sequenced in a study of blood T cell repertoires in COVID-19. Some clones are missing from TCRdb's copy, which holds only in-frame ones; the method was immunoSEQ multiplex PCR. The sample consists of 85,000 to 130,000 clones, 80% to 95% of them appearing once. Material for sequencing was peripheral blood. The receptors originated from a man between 65 and 85 years old with acute or convalescent COVID-19.

The chain uses TRBV3-1 (or the pseudogene TRBV3-2) and TRBJ2-7; D is ambiguous. The CDR3 is 13 residues long. CDR1 LGHDT and CDR2 YNNKEL come from the germline V gene (reference sequence). Trimming cost V 0 bases and J 0 bases, with 3 bases left between them. CDR3 coding DNA: TGTGCCAGCAGCCAAGAGTACTCCTACGAGCAGTACTTC. Protein: CASSQEYSYEQYF.

This chain connects TRBV28 to TRBJ2-3; 14 bases match TRBD2. The V gene end was trimmed by 3 bases and the J gene end by 6 bases; junction bases not matched to a gene: 11. This CDR3 contains 18 residues. The germline V gene encodes CDR1 MDHEN and CDR2 SYDVKM. The CDR3 DNA reads as TGTGCCAGCAGTTTGTTCTCGACTAGCGGGAGGGCGAGGGATACGCAGTATTTT. Translating it yields CASSLFSTSGRARDTQYF.

V gene TRBV3-1 (or the pseudogene TRBV3-2) combines with J gene TRBJ1-5, with D perhaps matching TRBD1 (5 bases). CDR3 size: 17 residues. Trimming removed 4 bases at V and 4 bases at J, with 20 bases between. Germline CDR1 LGHDT, CDR2 YNNKEL (reference sequence). The CDR3 nucleotides are TGTGCCAGCAGCCCCAGTTTGTCGGGCAGGGCAAATCAGCCCCAGCATTTT. Its translation: CASSPSLSGRANQPQHF.

The chain is built from TRBV28 and TRBJ1-1; TRBD1 is a possible D gene (5 bases). The CDR3 extends over 14 amino acids. Trimming shortened V by 6 bases and J by 1 base, and 12 bases separated the two germline ends. CDR1 and CDR2 (germline): MDHEN, SYDVKM. This CDR3 is CASSAGRRNTEAFF. CDR3 coding DNA: TGTGCCAGCAGCGCAGGGCGTAGGAACACTGAAGCTTTCTTT.

V usage is TRBV6-4 and J usage is TRBJ1-5; 7 bases map to TRBD1. This CDR3 is built from 13 residues. The germline CDR1 and CDR2 sequences are MRHNA and SNTAGT. V shed 8 bases and J 7 bases; nucleotides not matched to a gene: 8. The CDR3 sequence: CASPRQGWQPQHF. The DNA of the CDR3 is TGTGCCAGCCCCAGACAGGGTTGGCAGCCCCAGCATTTT.

This sequence joins TRBV2 and TRBJ2-5; 7 nucleotides match TRBD2. The CDR3 totals 15 residues. The J segment lost 3 bases and the V segment lost 3 bases, leaving 7 bases of the junction unmatched. CDR1 is SNHLY, CDR2 FYNNEI, per germline. CDR3 bases: TGTGCCAGCAGTGACCCCGGGGAGGGCAAAGAGACCCAGTACTTC. This encodes CASSDPGEGKETQYF.

This clone appeared once. The chain is built from TRBV25-1 and TRBJ1-6; no reliable D call. CDR1 MGHDK and CDR2 SYGVNS come from the germline V gene. This CDR3 contains 12 residues. Deletions cut 3 bases from V and 9 bases from J, with 6 bases between. The CDR3: CASSDWASPLHF. In DNA, the CDR3 is TGTGCCAGCAGTGATTGGGCTTCACCCCTCCACTTT.

V and J are TRBV3-1 (or the pseudogene TRBV3-2) and TRBJ1-5; D gene ambiguous. The ends were cut back, 3 bases at V and 6 bases at J, with 15 bases in the middle. From germline, CDR1 is LGHDT and CDR2 YNNKEL (reference sequence). This CDR3 is 15 amino acids long. CDR3 nucleotides: TGTGCCAGCAGCCAGGGAGTGAAAATTTCTCAGCCCCAGCATTTT. Amino acids: CASSQGVKISQPQHF.

The V and J genes are TRBV29-1 and TRBJ1-2; D gene uncertain. The V and J ends lost 5 bases and 0 bases respectively, with 10 bases between them. Germline-derived CDR1 and CDR2 are SQVTM and ANQGSEA. The CDR3 is 13 residues long. The CDR3 nucleotides are TGCAGCGTTCGGCAGGACTCTAACTATGGCTACACCTTC. Translating it yields CSVRQDSNYGYTF. The full variable domain, with the rest looked up from reference TRBV29-1 and TRBJ1-2, is SAVISQKPSRDICQRGTSLTIQCQVDSQVTMMFWYRQQPGQSLTLIATANQGSEATYESGFVIDKFPISRPNLTFSTLTVSNMSPEDSSIYLCSVRQDSNYGYTFGSGTRLTVV.